This entry lists 20 T cell receptor beta chains sequenced from one sample in a study of T cell repertoires in cytomegalovirus infection. TCRdb ran MiXCR on the reads and lists one entry per CDR3 protein. The sample lists approximately 730,000 distinct CDR3 sequences; about 28% were seen once. These TCRs are of unknown antigen specificity. Sequenced material: cultured CD8+ T cells from PBMCs, taken from culture after CMV antigen stimulation. These receptor sequences come from a human donor in good health (CMV status not recorded). Some clones in this sample may be carry-over from other donors' samples.

This clonotype was detected ten times or more. J is TRBJ2-7 and V is TRBV7-6; 7 bases are shared with TRBD1. The germline V gene has CDR1 SGHVS and CDR2 FNYEAQ. The ends lost 0 bases at V and 2 bases at J; junction bases unmatched: 7. The length of the CDR3 is 16 residues. CDR3 protein: CASSLASRTGAYEQYV. CDR3 sequence (DNA): TGTGCCAGCAGCTTAGCGTCGAGGACAGGAGCCTACGAGCAGTACGTC.

This clonotype has only a few counts. The chain recombines TRBV27 with TRBJ2-2; no reliable D call. V was cut by 6 bases and J by 2 bases, with 16 bases left in between. This CDR3 is 16 amino acids long. From germline, CDR1 is MNHEY and CDR2 SMNVEV (reference sequence). The CDR3 spells CASSFSPKSNTGELFF. In DNA, the CDR3 is TGTGCCAGCAGCTTCTCTCCCAAGTCCAACACCGGGGAGCTGTTTTTT.

The chain recombines TRBV5-6 with TRBJ2-2, with a tentative D call TRBD1 (6 bases). The CDR3 runs to 15 residues. Germline values: CDR1 SGHDT, CDR2 YYEEEE. The V gene lost 0 bases and the J gene lost 4 bases, with 10 bases spanning the gap. The CDR3 region has the DNA TGTGCCAGCAGCTTGGGGGGGCAGGTCACCGGGGAGCTGTTTTTT. It yields the protein CASSLGGQVTGELFF.

This clonotype was seen many times. V and J are TRBV7-9 and TRBJ2-2, with D perhaps TRBD2 (5 bases). The germline CDR1 and CDR2 sequences are SEHNR and FQNEAQ (reference sequence). CDR3 length: 16 amino acids. The ends were cut back, 5 bases at V and 1 base at J, with 14 bases in the middle. CDR3 in DNA: TGTGCCAGCAGCCATATCGACTACCAGAACACCGGGGAGCTGTTTTTT. Translating it yields CASSHIDYQNTGELFF.

This rearrangement joins TRBV7-9 to TRBJ1-5; D might be TRBD1 (5 bases). Germline loops: CDR1 SEHNR, CDR2 FQNEAQ (reference sequence). V was clipped by 1 base and J by 4 bases, with 14 bases between them. CDR3 size: 16 residues. CDR3 in amino acids: CASSLGGLRGNQPQHF. CDR3 DNA sequence: TGTGCCAGCAGCTTAGGGGGTTTACGGGGGAATCAGCCCCAGCATTTT.

The chain employs TRBV6-2 or TRBV6-3 and TRBJ1-4, with D uncertain. With 7 bases removed from V and 0 bases from J, the gap between germline ends came to 12 bases. CDR1 and CDR2 from the germline V gene are MNHEY and SVGEGT. The CDR3 runs 15 residues. The CDR3 DNA is TGTGCCAGCAAGTCAGGATCTGCAACTAATGAAAAACTGTTTTTT. Translated: CASKSGSATNEKLFF.

The J gene is TRBJ2-3, the V gene TRBV9, with a possible D match to TRBD2 (6 bases). The CDR3 runs 16 residues. Germline V gives CDR1 SGDLS, CDR2 YYNGEE. Trimming took 4 bases from V and 0 from J, leaving 15 bases between them. The CDR3 here is CASSPVSGASTDTQYF. CDR3 coding DNA: TGTGCCAGCAGCCCCGTGTCGGGAGCTAGCACAGATACGCAGTATTTT.

The V call is TRBV14, the J call TRBJ2-1; the match to TRBD1 covers 8 bases. Germline CDR1 is SGHDN and CDR2 is FVKESK. V gave up 2 bases and J gave up 4 bases; unmatched junction bases: 7. The length of the CDR3 is 16 residues. CDR3 sequence (DNA): TGTGCCAGCAGCCAACCCGGGACAGGAATTTACAATGAGCAGTTCTTC. Translation gives CASSQPGTGIYNEQFF.

The chain is built from TRBV7-9 and TRBJ2-7; D unclear. V lost 5 bases to trimming and J lost 2 bases, with 16 bases between them. Germline V gene lookup returns CDR1 SEHNR and CDR2 FQNEAQ (reference sequence). The CDR3 has 15 amino acids. CDR3 residues: CASSPSLKTTYEQYF. CDR3 DNA sequence: TGTGCCAGCAGCCCCTCGTTGAAGACCACCTACGAGCAGTACTTC.

This clonotype has just a few counts. The genes are TRBV6-1 and TRBJ1-6; D gene ambiguous. From germline, CDR1 is MNHNS and CDR2 SASEGT. V gave up 5 bases and J gave up 2 bases, with 7 bases separating them. The CDR3 is 14 amino acids. Here the CDR3 reads CASSLSAYNSPLHF. CDR3 coding DNA: TGTGCCAGCAGTCTTAGCGCCTATAATTCACCCCTCCACTTT.

This sequence joins TRBV6-6 and TRBJ1-2; D perhaps matches TRBD1 (5 bases). Germline CDR1 and CDR2: MNHNY and SVGAGI (reference sequence). Trimming pared 5 bases from V and 0 bases from J, leaving 22 bases between. The CDR3 loop spans 18 amino acids. Written as DNA, the CDR3 is TGTGCCAGCAGTGCCCGGAGGCAGGAGGGACTTTCTAACTATGGCTACACCTTC. Translated, it gives CASSARRQEGLSNYGYTF.

This clonotype has more than one count but fewer than ten. The rearrangement links TRBV6-1 to TRBJ2-3, with D perhaps TRBD2 (6 bases). Germline V lookup: CDR1 MNHNS, CDR2 SASEGT. Trimming cost V 0 bases and J 6 bases, with 19 bases left between them. This CDR3 has 17 residues. The chain's CDR3 is CASSEAVQVSGADTQYF. The CDR3 DNA is TGTGCCAGCAGTGAAGCGGTACAGGTTTCGGGAGCGGATACGCAGTATTTT.

The chain is built from TRBV2 and TRBJ2-5, with 9 bases aligning to TRBD1. The trim removed 7 bases at V and 5 bases at J, leaving 8 bases unmatched. The CDR3 loop spans 14 amino acids. Germline CDR1 is SNHLY and CDR2 is FYNNEI. CDR3 region: CASTQQGAAETQYF. The DNA for the CDR3 is TGTGCCAGCACCCAACAGGGGGCGGCCGAGACCCAGTACTTC.

With respect to this clonotype: Compared with germline, one end of the junction differs, possibly owing to a read error. The V and J genes are TRBV20-1 and TRBJ1-1; D remains unclear. This CDR3 region has 13 residues. Germline CDR1 DFQATT, CDR2 SNEGSKA (reference sequence). CDR3 DNA: TGCAGTGCCAGAGAGGCGGGGAACACTGAAGCTTTCTTT. Its translation is CSAREAGNTEAFF.

This rearrangement joins TRBV7-6 to TRBJ2-5; maybe TRBD2 (5 bases). The germline CDR1 and CDR2 sequences are SGHVS and FNYEAQ. Trimming pared 5 bases from V and 1 base from J, leaving 17 bases between. The CDR3 length is 16 residues. DNA for the CDR3: TGTGCCAGCAGCGCTAGCCCTTTACGGGGCCAAGAGACCCAGTACTTC. This codes for CASSASPLRGQETQYF.

Only a few counts were recorded for this clonotype. The chain couples TRBV6-1 to TRBJ1-5; the D gene is possibly TRBD1 (5 bases). Trimming took off 4 bases at V and 0 bases at J, with 10 bases between the two ends. This CDR3 region has 15 residues. CDR1 is MNHNS, CDR2 SASEGT, per germline. Here the CDR3 reads CASSGDSDSNQPQHF. The CDR3 DNA is TGTGCCAGCAGTGGCGACAGTGATAGCAATCAGCCCCAGCATTTT.

This clonotype was counted between two and nine times. The chain recombines TRBV6-2 or TRBV6-3 with TRBJ1-5; possible D gene TRBD1, 5 bases. Germline-derived CDR1 and CDR2 are MNHEY and SVGEGT. CDR3 length: 13 amino acids. The ends were cut back, 6 bases at V and 13 bases at J, with 19 bases in the middle. CDR3 sequence (DNA): TGTGCCAGCAGCCAATCGGGGCCGTATGGACAGCATTTT. It is translated as CASSQSGPYGQHF.

The V call is TRBV2, the J call TRBJ1-5; perhaps TRBD1 as D (6 bases). V was cut by 6 bases and J by 4 bases, with 10 bases left in between. This CDR3 comprises 13 residues. Germline CDR1 reads SNHLY; CDR2 reads FYNNEI. This chain's CDR3 is CASRDTGNQPQHF. The CDR3 DNA sequence: TGTGCCAGCAGAGACACAGGGAATCAGCCCCAGCATTTT.

The chain uses TRBV28 and TRBJ2-1; TRBD1 matches at 7 bases. The CDR3 consists of 15 residues. V lost 2 bases, J lost 3 bases, and 4 bases stayed unmatched. The germline CDR1 and CDR2 sequences are MDHEN and SYDVKM. CDR3 protein: CASSLKGAIYNEQFF. CDR3 bases: TGTGCCAGCAGTTTAAAGGGGGCGATCTACAATGAGCAGTTCTTC.

This rearrangement joins TRBV4-1 to TRBJ2-2; possibly TRBD1 or TRBD2 for D (7 bases each). Germline V gene data show CDR1 as MGHRA and CDR2 as YSYEKL. V lost 0 bases and J lost 0, with 11 bases in between. This CDR3 contains 17 residues. The CDR3 region is CASSQEGGTANTGELFF. CDR3 coding DNA: TGCGCCAGCAGCCAAGAGGGAGGGACAGCGAACACCGGGGAGCTGTTTTTT.